The 23 T cell receptor beta chains below all came from one sample that was sequenced in a study of blood T cell repertoires in COVID-19. Clones were read by immunoSEQ multiplex PCR, and TCRdb kept only the in-frame ones, dropping some. Among about 200,000 clones, about three quarters were seen once, and the ten largest hold less than 7%. Sequences were obtained from peripheral blood. The receptors were sampled from a woman between 70 and 85 years old with acute or convalescent COVID-19.

The chain has TRBV3-1 (or the pseudogene TRBV3-2) and TRBJ1-1; TRBD1 agrees at 7 bases. This CDR3 region has 15 residues. V was clipped by 4 bases and J by 1 base; unmatched bases: 6. CDR1 LGHDT and CDR2 YNNKEL come from the germline V gene (reference sequence). Written as DNA, the CDR3 is TGTGCCAGCAGCCGAAGGAAGGGGGCGAACACTGAAGCTTTCTTT. Translation: CASSRRKGANTEAFF.

The chain is built from TRBV30 and TRBJ2-3, with 9 bases fitting TRBD2. This CDR3 is 16 amino acids long. Germline loops: CDR1 GTSNPN, CDR2 SVGIG (reference sequence). With 4 bases clipped from V and 1 base from J, the junction kept 9 bases outside the gene matches. The chain's CDR3 is CAWNGGREGGTDTQYF. The CDR3, as DNA: TGTGCCTGGAATGGTGGGCGGGAGGGGGGCACAGATACGCAGTATTTT.

The rearrangement links TRBV28 to TRBJ1-5; 7 bases are a match to TRBD1. From germline, CDR1 is MDHEN and CDR2 SYDVKM. This CDR3 region has 16 residues. The junction had 8 bases not matched to a gene; V was cut back by 6 bases and J by 0 bases. The CDR3 bases are TGTGCCAGCAGCAAACTCGGACAGGTTAGCAATCAGCCCCAGCATTTT. It translates to CASSKLGQVSNQPQHF.

CDR3 in DNA: TGTGCCAGCAGTTCCGGACAGGGGGCAGGGAGCTGGACTGAAGCTTTCTTT. Its translation: CASSSGQGAGSWTEAFF. The genes are TRBV27 and TRBJ1-1; 11 nucleotides line up with TRBD1. The CDR3 extends over 17 amino acids. Looked up from germline, CDR1 is MNHEY and CDR2 is SMNVEV (reference sequence). V gave up 4 bases and J gave up 5 bases; unmatched junction bases: 12.

This rearrangement joins TRBV5-1 to TRBJ2-7, with a possible D match to TRBD2 (6 bases). V lost 1 base and J lost 6, with 11 bases in between. Looked up from germline, CDR1 is SGHRS and CDR2 is YFSETQ. The CDR3 is 13 amino acids. CDR3 DNA sequence: TGCGCCAGCAGCTTGAGTTGGGGAGGCGAGCAGTACTTC. Residues: CASSLSWGGEQYF.

This chain uses TRBV2 with TRBJ1-5, with D tentatively TRBD1 (6 bases). Germline CDR1 is SNHLY and CDR2 is FYNNEI. Trimming pared 6 bases from V and 7 bases from J, leaving 16 bases between. The CDR3 length is 14 residues. The CDR3 bases are TGTGCCAGCAGCCTTCAGGGGCCCTTACAGCCCCAGCATTTT. This encodes CASSLQGPLQPQHF.

This chain joins TRBV6-6 and TRBJ1-2, with a possible D match to TRBD1 (5 bases). Germline V lookup: CDR1 MNHNY, CDR2 SVGAGI (reference sequence). V shed 6 bases and J shed 4 bases, with 12 bases lying between them. The CDR3 sequence is 13 residues long. This chain's CDR3 is CASSDPDSYGYTF. For the CDR3, the DNA is TGTGCCAGCAGCGATCCCGACAGCTATGGCTACACCTTC.

J is TRBJ1-4 and V is TRBV6-2 or TRBV6-3, with D maybe TRBD1 (5 bases). CDR1 and CDR2 from the germline V gene are MNHEY and SVGEGT. CDR3 length equals 12 residues. V dropped 7 bases and J dropped 11 bases, with 14 bases sitting between them. CDR3 in DNA: TGTGCCAGCACCCCTGAGGAGGGGAAACTGTTTTTT. Protein: CASTPEEGKLFF.

The chain recombines TRBV24-1 with TRBJ1-4; D perhaps matches TRBD1 (5 bases). V was trimmed by 3 bases and J by 0 bases, leaving 10 bases between them. This CDR3 has 16 residues. Germline values: CDR1 KGHDR, CDR2 SFDVKD. CDR3 sequence (DNA): TGTGCCACCAGTGATGGGGCTTTACCAACTAATGAAAAACTGTTTTTT. Translating gives CATSDGALPTNEKLFF.

J is TRBJ2-1 and V is TRBV19; tentative D call: TRBD1 (5 bases). The CDR3 sequence is 14 residues long. The germline V and J ends were trimmed by 4 bases and 0 bases, with 7 bases remaining between them. Germline lookup yields CDR1 LNHDA and CDR2 SQIVND (reference sequence). This CDR3 is CASSKTASYNEQFF. The CDR3 DNA is TGTGCCAGTAGTAAGACAGCCTCCTACAATGAGCAGTTCTTC.

The chain links TRBV5-1 to TRBJ2-3, with D maybe TRBD2 (5 bases). CDR3 length equals 13 residues. V was shortened by 3 bases and J by 6 bases, with 11 bases between the two germline ends. CDR1 and CDR2 (germline): SGHRS, YFSETQ. The CDR3 is CASSYEGRDTQYF. In DNA form, the CDR3 reads TGCGCCAGCAGCTACGAGGGCCGGGATACGCAGTATTTT.

J is TRBJ2-1 and V is TRBV5-4; 7 nucleotides agree with TRBD2. Germline V gene data show CDR1 as SGHNT and CDR2 as YYREEE (reference sequence). The length of the CDR3 is 13 residues. J was trimmed by 6 bases and V by 2 bases; bases with no gene match: 2. The CDR3 region has the DNA TGTGCCAGCAGCTTTGGGGGGGGCAATGAGCAGTTCTTC. Translated: CASSFGGGNEQFF.

This chain joins TRBV20-1 and TRBJ1-3, with TRBD1 as a possible D gene (5 bases). The CDR3 runs 12 residues. Germline values: CDR1 DFQATT, CDR2 SNEGSKA (reference sequence). Trimming removed 3 bases from V and 4 bases from J, with 7 bases in between. The CDR3 loop is CSASRTGNTIYF. The CDR3 DNA reads TGCAGTGCTAGTAGGACAGGAAACACCATATATTTT.

The chain carries TRBV28 and TRBJ2-5; 7 bases line up with TRBD1. The CDR3 contains 14 residues. V shed 5 bases, J shed 2 bases, and the junction held 5 bases outside the gene matches. Per the germline V gene, CDR1 is MDHEN and CDR2 is SYDVKM. CDR3 residues: CASSLGQLQETQYF. CDR3 in DNA: TGTGCCAGCAGTCTGGGACAGCTACAAGAGACCCAGTACTTC.

This clone was counted only a few times. The chain couples TRBV5-4 to TRBJ2-2; D remains ambiguous. The CDR3 consists of 15 residues. The V gene's germline CDR1 is SGHNT and CDR2 YYREEE (reference sequence). V was cut by 0 bases and J by 5 bases, with 11 bases left in between. In DNA, the CDR3 is TGTGCCAGCAGCTTGGGGGCCCACGGAACCGGGGAGCTGTTTTTT. Translation gives CASSLGAHGTGELFF.

The rearrangement links TRBV25-1 to TRBJ2-3; 12 nucleotides align to TRBD2. CDR3 length equals 16 residues. The J segment lost 5 bases and the V segment lost 4 bases, leaving 7 bases of the junction unmatched. Germline-derived CDR1 and CDR2 are MGHDK and SYGVNS. CDR3 in amino acids: CASSGSTSGSLDTQYF. As DNA, the CDR3 is TGTGCCAGCAGTGGCTCGACTAGCGGGAGTCTAGATACGCAGTATTTT.

V is TRBV2 and J is TRBJ1-4; D perhaps matches TRBD1 (5 bases). CDR1 SNHLY and CDR2 FYNNEI come from the germline V gene. V dropped 8 bases and J dropped 4 bases, with 8 bases sitting between them. This CDR3 region has 12 residues. The CDR3 coding sequence is TGTGCCAGCTCGGGGGATAATGAAAAACTGTTTTTT. Its translation is CASSGDNEKLFF.

The genes are TRBV10-2 and TRBJ2-2; maybe TRBD2 (6 bases). The CDR3 has 15 residues. With 4 bases removed from V and 2 bases from J, the gap between germline ends came to 11 bases. Germline CDR1 and CDR2: WSHSY and SAAADI. The CDR3 DNA is TGCGCCAGCAGTGCCGGGAGTACCAACACCGGGGAGCTGTTTTTT. As protein: CASSAGSTNTGELFF.

This chain uses TRBV25-1 with TRBJ2-2; TRBD2 agrees at 8 bases. The germline CDR1 and CDR2 sequences are MGHDK and SYGVNS. This CDR3 contains 18 residues. The V and J ends lost 4 bases and 2 bases, in that order; junction bases with no gene match: 12. The CDR3 region has the DNA TGTGCCAGCAGTGGCCCCACTAGCGGCACCGTCAACACCGGGGAGCTGTTTTTT. The encoded protein is CASSGPTSGTVNTGELFF.

The J gene is TRBJ1-4, the V gene TRBV7-8; D unresolved. Germline assignment: CDR1 SGHVS and CDR2 FQNEAQ. Trimming stripped 1 base from V and 7 bases from J, with 10 bases between. The CDR3 runs 14 residues. In DNA, the CDR3 is TGTGCCAGCAGCTTAGGAGGCGTCGGTGAAAAACTGTTTTTT. Translating it yields CASSLGGVGEKLFF.

J is TRBJ1-4 and V is TRBV27; D is undetermined. V dropped 5 bases and J dropped 2 bases, with 9 bases sitting between them. Germline V lookup: CDR1 MNHEY, CDR2 SMNVEV (reference sequence). The CDR3 totals 14 residues. CDR3 nucleotides: TGTGCCAGCAGTAATCACGGGACTAATGAAAAACTGTTTTTT. As protein: CASSNHGTNEKLFF.

V and J are TRBV6-5 and TRBJ1-2, with TRBD1 identical over 9 bases. J was trimmed by 5 bases and V by 6 bases; bases with no gene match: 7. Germline V CDR1 and CDR2: MNHEY, SVGAGI. The CDR3 consists of 14 residues. Written as DNA, the CDR3 is TGTGCCAGCAGGGCCTATGGGACAGGGTATGGCTACACCTTC. Its translation: CASRAYGTGYGYTF.

This clone appeared once. This CDR3 is CAISEQKGRDTEAFF. In DNA, the CDR3 is TGTGCCATCAGTGAGCAGAAGGGGCGCGACACTGAAGCTTTCTTT. This chain links TRBV10-3 with TRBJ1-1; possibly TRBD1 for D (5 bases). V lost 2 bases to trimming and J lost 3 bases, with 13 bases between them. Germline V gene lookup returns CDR1 ENHRY and CDR2 SYGVKD. The CDR3 covers 15 residues.